This T cell receptor beta chain derives from a study of cytomegalovirus exposure and HLA in healthy donors. Study background: Among about 179 million T cells, an earlier analysis found roughly 100 million unique TCR beta sequences.

Primers included in the PCR were 60 Vbeta and 13 Jbeta primers. Sequencing was performed with immunoSEQ multiplex PCR; in TCRdb, only in-frame clones are kept and a portion is missing. The sample records some 130,000 clones, 75% to 85% being singletons. Study-level findings and limits: Apart from CMV serostatus, no immune exposure information was available. Indistinguishable V segments such as TRBV6-2 and TRBV6-3 were excluded.

This CDR3 contains 18 residues. Trimming shortened V by 3 bases and J by 8 bases, and 23 bases separated the two germline ends. The germline V gene encodes CDR1 MNHEY and CDR2 SMNVEV (reference sequence). As to this clone: Its antigen is unidentified.

This clonotype was obtained from a man between 18 and 35 years old in good health and CMV-seronegative. Sequencing was performed on PBMCs. This rearrangement joins TRBV27 to TRBJ1-6; tentatively, D is TRBD1 (5 bases). CDR3 region: CASSFLASSGRVDSPLHF. The CDR3 nucleotides read TGTGCCAGCAGTTTTCTTGCATCTAGTGGCAGGGTCGATTCACCCCTCCACTTT.